These T cell receptor beta chains were read from a single sample in a study of glioma-infiltrating T cells after dendritic cell vaccination. Profiling relied on immunoSEQ multiplex PCR, and the TCRdb table lists in-frame clones only, not all of them. The sample has roughly 85,000 clones; 85% are singletons. Sequenced material: blood, taken after dendritic cell vaccination. Receptors were obtained from a human donor with glioblastoma. Both conserved end residues are part of each CDR3. D genes are given only for firm matches. Not every row has a clone size; where given, it reads once, few, many or a size class.

D gene | J gene | clone size | V gene | CDR3 DNA | CDR3 protein
NA | TRBJ2-7 | NA | TRBV28 | TGTGCCAGCAGCCAGGGTCGGGGGATAAGTGACGCGCAGTACTTC | CASSQGRGISDAQYF
NA | TRBJ2-7 | NA | TRBV7-3 | TGTGCCAGCAGCTTAAGTCGGGGATCCTACGAGCAGTACTTC | CASSLSRGSYEQYF
TRBD1 | TRBJ2-3 | once | TRBV7-3 | TGTGCCAGCAGCCTACAGGGGGCGGGAGATACGCAGTATTTT | CASSLQGAGDTQYF
NA | TRBJ1-1 | NA | TRBV19 | TGTGCCAGTAGTACCCCGGGGTTCGCTGAAGCTTTCTTT | CASSTPGFAEAFF
TRBD2 | TRBJ2-7 | NA | TRBV7-2 | TGTGCCAGCAGCGAACGGACTAGCGGGAGATGGTACGAGCAGTACTTC | CASSERTSGRWYEQYF
NA | TRBJ2-3 | NA | TRBV7-2 | TGTGCCAGCAGCTTCAGCCCCCCAGGAACAGATACGCAGTATTTT | CASSFSPPGTDTQYF
TRBD1 | TRBJ2-6 | NA | TRBV6-4 | TGTGCCAGCAGTGACGGGCAGGGGGCGTCTGGGGCCAACGTCCTGACTTTC | CASSDGQGASGANVLTF
TRBD2 | TRBJ2-7 | NA | TRBV19 | TGTGCCAGTAGTATAGTAGGGAGGGTCCACGAGCAGTACTTC | CASSIVGRVHEQYF
TRBD1 | TRBJ1-2 | NA | TRBV9 | TGTGCCAGCAGCCCCGACAGGGGGAAGAATGGTGGCTACACCTTC | CASSPDRGKNGGYTF
NA | TRBJ2-7 | few | TRBV11-2 | TGTGCCAGCAGCTTAGTGGGCCAACAGGGCCGCTCCTACGAGCAGTACTTC | CASSLVGQQGRSYEQYF
TRBD1 | TRBJ1-6 | NA | TRBV10-3 | TGTGCCATCAGTGTTACAGGGACAGGTCCTTCACCCCTCCACTTT | CAISVTGTGPSPLHF
TRBD2 | TRBJ2-1 | NA | TRBV7-3 | TGTGCCAGCAGCCCGACTAGCGGGGCTAACAATGAGCAGTTCTTC | CASSPTSGANNEQFF
NA | TRBJ2-3 | few | TRBV7-2 | TGTGCCAGCAGCACCAGGGCGGCCCCCATCACAGATACGCAGTATTTT | CASSTRAAPITDTQYF
NA | TRBJ1-1 | NA | TRBV4-1 | TGCGCCAGCAGCCAACCACAGGGAGTCACTGAAGCTTTCTTT | CASSQPQGVTEAFF
NA | TRBJ1-3 | NA | TRBV9 | TGTGCCAGCAGCGTAGGCCCCATGAGCTCTGGAAACACCATATATTTT | CASSVGPMSSGNTIYF
TRBD1 | TRBJ2-7 | NA | TRBV25-1 | TGTGCCAGCAGTAACCGAGGGACAGGGGACAGCTACGAGCAGTACTTC | CASSNRGTGDSYEQYF
NA | TRBJ1-2 | NA | TRBV4-1 | TGCGCCAGCAGCCAAGCCGGTAGTTATCAGGGATATGGCTACACCTTC | CASSQAGSYQGYGYTF
TRBD1 | TRBJ2-7 | once | TRBV18 | TGTGCCAGCTCACCACCGGGACAGGGAGCCTACGAGCAGTACTTC | CASSPPGQGAYEQYF
NA | TRBJ2-7 | NA | TRBV25-1 | TGTGCCAGCAGTGTTGGGGGGGCCCTCTACGAGCAGTACTTC | CASSVGGALYEQYF
TRBD1 | TRBJ1-2 | NA | TRBV6-5 | TGTGCCAGCAGGCAAAAATGGGACAGCCTGGGGGGCTACACCTTC | CASRQKWDSLGGYTF
NA | TRBJ1-2 | NA | TRBV21-1 | TGTGCCAGCAGCCGTGTACAGGGGAGCAACTATGGCTACACCTTC | CASSRVQGSNYGYTF
NA | TRBJ1-5 | NA | TRBV4-3 | TGCGCCAGCAGCCAAGTAGGCAATCAGCCCCAGCATTTT | CASSQVGNQPQHF
NA | TRBJ2-6 | NA | TRBV5-1 | TGCGCCAGCAGCTTGGGAGCCGTCTCTGGGGCCAACGTCCTGACTTTC | CASSLGAVSGANVLTF